Below, 15 T cell receptor beta chains from the same sample are listed, as sequenced in a study of T cells in women clearing cervical HPV infection. Some clones are missing from TCRdb's copy, which holds only in-frame ones; the method was immunoSEQ multiplex PCR. This sample contains 35,000 to 45,000 clones. Sequences were obtained from blood buffy coat. The origin of the receptors is a woman aged 18 to 75 with a cervical HPV16 infection that either progressed to CIN3+ or cleared (not recorded which).

A remark on this clone: The read terminates 3 residues before the CDR3 end, so the remaining end is supplied by the germline J gene. The rearrangement links TRBV18 to TRBJ2-7; no clear D gene. The CDR3 has 14 amino acids. The V gene lost 0 bases and the J gene lost 2 bases, with 8 bases spanning the gap. Germline CDR1 KGHSH, CDR2 LQKENI. The CDR3 bases that were read are TGTGCCAGCTCACCACCTACTTACCCCTACGAG. It translates to CASSPPTYPYE. The entire CDR3 is CASSPPTYPYEQYF.

On this clone: Coverage ceases 3 residues before the CDR3 finishes, and the germline J gene fills in the end. The V gene is TRBV11-1, the J gene TRBJ2-1, with 8 nucleotides matching TRBD1. V was pared by 1 base and J by 9 bases, with 8 bases of the junction left unmatched. The length of the CDR3 is 15 residues. The germline gives CDR1 SGHAT, CDR2 FQDESV (reference sequence). The CDR3 here is CASSLVRGGQAEQFF. CDR3 DNA, as far as it was read: TGTGCCAGCAGCTTAGTACGTGGGGGACAGGCTGAG.

With respect to this clone: The CDR3 goes on 3 residues after the read ends, and that part is filled in from the germline J gene. The chain uses TRBV7-7 and TRBJ2-2, with D possibly being TRBD1 or TRBD2 (5 bases each). V was shortened by 5 bases and J by 5 bases, with 12 bases between the two germline ends. This CDR3 is built from 14 residues. Germline-derived CDR1 and CDR2 are SSHAT and FNYEAQ (reference sequence). The DNA read from the CDR3 is TGTGCCAGCAGCGTAGGGACGGGGACCGGGGAG. Translation: CASSVGTGTGE. The whole CDR3 protein is CASSVGTGTGELFF.

Comments on this clone: The DNA ends 3 residues before the CDR3 does, and the rest of the CDR3 is filled in from the germline J gene. The genes are TRBV19 and TRBJ2-7; D possibly corresponds to TRBD2 (6 bases). The CDR3 has 14 residues. CDR1 and CDR2 from the germline V gene are LNHDA and SQIVND (reference sequence). The germline V and J ends were trimmed by 3 bases and 0 bases, with 9 bases remaining between them. The CDR3 sequence is CASSMGGTSYEQYF. Partial CDR3 DNA: TGTGCCAGTAGTATGGGGGGTACCTCCTACGAG.

Comments on this clone: The sequence runs out 3 residues before the end of the CDR3; the remainder is reconstructed from the germline J gene. The chain couples TRBV29-1 to TRBJ2-4; D is possibly TRBD1 (6 bases). The V and J ends lost 7 bases and 5 bases respectively, with 21 bases between them. Looked up from germline, CDR1 is SQVTM and CDR2 is ANQGSEA. The CDR3 extends over 15 amino acids. The CDR3 reads CSAWDTPRVQNIQYF. CDR3 DNA, as far as it was read: TGCAGCGCCTGGGACACCCCAAGGGTCCAAAACATT.

As regards this clone: The CDR3 end falls 3 residues outside the read, so it is completed with the germline J gene. The chain recombines TRBV5-1 with TRBJ2-7, with 10 bases that match TRBD1. V lost 0 bases and J lost 6; bases outside the gene matches: 12. This CDR3 has 17 amino acids. CDR1 is SGHRS and CDR2 is YFSETQ in the germline V gene. CDR3 in amino acids: CASSLGQGAVLSREQYF. CDR3 bases read: TGCGCCAGCAGCTTGGGACAGGGGGCGGTTTTATCGCGCGAG.

Concerning this clone: The read gets to within 3 residues of the CDR3 end, and the germline J gene fills in the rest. The rearrangement links TRBV10-1 to TRBJ1-3, with 7 bases aligning to TRBD1. The CDR3 has 16 amino acids. CDR1 and CDR2 from the germline V gene are WNHNN and SYGVQD (reference sequence). V dropped 1 base and J dropped 0; count of bases not matched to a gene: 3. This chain's CDR3 is CASSEFDRVSGNTIYF. The sequenced CDR3 bases are TGCGCCAGCAGTGAGTTTGACAGGGTCTCTGGAAACACC.

As for this clone: Read sequence stops 3 residues before the CDR3 end, and the germline J gene provides the missing end. This sequence joins TRBV29-1 and TRBJ2-5; 8 bases fit TRBD1. This CDR3 spans 12 amino acids. V gave up 7 bases and J gave up 3 bases; unmatched junction bases: 4. Per germline, CDR1 SQVTM and CDR2 ANQGSEA. The part of the CDR3 DNA that was read is TGCAGCGCGTTGGGACAGGAAGAGACC. Amino acid sequence: CSALGQEET. The full CDR3 sequence reads CSALGQEETQYF.

As regards this clone: The read falls 3 residues short of the CDR3 end, and the missing part is taken from the germline J gene. J is TRBJ1-2 and V is TRBV19; TRBD1 might be the D (5 bases). CDR3 length: 17 amino acids. Looked up from germline, CDR1 is LNHDA and CDR2 is SQIVND (reference sequence). V was pared by 3 bases and J by 1 base, with 18 bases between. The CDR3 DNA, read in part, is TGTGCCAGTAGTATCCCCTTCTACGGGGGTCATAACTATGGC. Its protein is CASSIPFYGGHNYG. The entire CDR3 sequence reads CASSIPFYGGHNYGYTF.

Comments on this clone: The read falls 3 residues short of the CDR3 end, and the missing part is taken from the germline J gene. The chain combines TRBV2 with TRBJ1-3; 8 nucleotides match TRBD1. V lost 6 bases to trimming and J lost 3 bases; unmatched junction nucleotides: 7. CDR1 and CDR2 (germline): SNHLY, FYNNEI. This CDR3 has 15 amino acids. Partial CDR3 DNA: TGTGCCAGCAGGGGGGGCAGGGGGCTTGGAAACACC. Residues: CASRGGRGLGNT. The entire CDR3 sequence reads CASRGGRGLGNTIYF.

As concerns this clone: Sequencing ends 3 residues short of the CDR3 end; the germline J gene provides the rest. The V gene is TRBV6-2 or TRBV6-3, the J gene TRBJ2-3; TRBD2 aligns across 9 bases. The ends lost 10 bases at V and 1 base at J; junction bases unmatched: 6. In germline, CDR1 is MNHEY, CDR2 SVGEGT. The CDR3 contains 14 residues. The CDR3 bases that were read are TGTGCCACCGGAATAGCGGGGGGCACAGATACG. Its protein is CATGIAGGTDT. The CDR3 in its entirety is CATGIAGGTDTQYF.

In regard to this clone: Read data end 3 residues before the CDR3 end; the end is taken from the germline J gene. This chain connects TRBV2 to TRBJ1-2, with D possibly being TRBD1 (5 bases). Germline V CDR1 and CDR2: SNHLY, FYNNEI. The CDR3 spans 12 residues. CDR3 amino acids: CASSEVGGDYTF. The sequenced part of the CDR3 DNA is TGTGCCAGCAGTGAAGTGGGGGGGGAC.

Remarks on this clone: The observed sequence ends 3 residues before the CDR3 terminus, with the missing tail filled in from the germline J gene. J is TRBJ1-1 and V is TRBV7-8; D perhaps matches TRBD1 (6 bases). CDR1 and CDR2 (germline): SGHVS, FQNEAQ. V was trimmed by 0 bases and J by 1 base, leaving 15 bases between them. This CDR3 has 17 amino acids. The CDR3 DNA, read in part, is TGTGCCAGCAGCTTAGCTACGAGGGGGGGGAAGAACACTGAA. It translates to CASSLATRGGKNTE. The complete CDR3 reads CASSLATRGGKNTEAFF.

With regard to this clone: The read terminates 3 residues ahead of where the CDR3 ends, so the germline J gene completes it. The genes are TRBV10-2 and TRBJ1-2, with a tentative D call TRBD1 (6 bases). The CDR3 loop spans 14 amino acids. The V gene lost 6 bases and the J gene lost 4 bases, with 15 bases spanning the gap. Germline CDR1 is WSHSY and CDR2 is SAAADI. This CDR3 reads CASRKGQRSYGYTF. Partial CDR3 DNA: TGCGCCAGCAGAAAAGGACAGAGGAGCTATGGC.

As regards this clone: Read data end 3 residues before the CDR3 end; the end is taken from the germline J gene. This rearrangement joins TRBV20-1 to TRBJ2-1, with TRBD1 matching over 9 bases. The CDR3 has 15 residues. V dropped 2 bases and J dropped 2; count of bases not matched to a gene: 4. CDR1 and CDR2 from the germline V gene are DFQATT and SNEGSKA (reference sequence). The covered CDR3 bases are TGCAGTGCTAGAAAGGGGACAGGGCCCTACAATGAG. Protein sequence: CSARKGTGPYNE. The complete CDR3 reads CSARKGTGPYNEQFF.